Following are 17 T cell receptor beta chains from one sample sequenced in a study of blood T cell repertoires in COVID-19. Libraries were prepared by immunoSEQ multiplex PCR; TCRdb keeps only in-frame clonotypes and omits some of them. The repertoire holds some 310,000 clones, with 80% to 90% as singletons. Source material: peripheral blood. The receptors stem from a man aged 45-65 years with active or convalescent COVID-19.

Regarding this clone: At the DNA level, this CDR3 is encoded by other sequences in the same sample as well. The V gene is TRBV4-3, the J gene TRBJ1-4, with D maybe TRBD1 (5 bases). The CDR3 consists of 14 residues. Germline lookup yields CDR1 LGHNA and CDR2 YSLEER. The V and J ends lost 3 bases and 6 bases respectively, with 11 bases between them. Here the CDR3 reads CASSQGGTDEKLFF. The CDR3 DNA sequence: TGCGCCAGCAGCCAGGGCGGGACGGATGAAAAACTGTTTTTT.

The chain couples TRBV10-3 to TRBJ2-1, with D maybe TRBD2 (6 bases). V shed 4 bases and J shed 7 bases, with 11 bases lying between them. The CDR3 spans 13 residues. The germline CDR1 and CDR2 sequences are ENHRY and SYGVKD. CDR3 amino acids: CAISAGGKNEQFF. The CDR3 DNA reads TGTGCCATCAGTGCGGGCGGGAAGAATGAGCAGTTCTTC.

The chain combines TRBV7-2 with TRBJ2-5; TRBD2 matches at 8 bases. The CDR3 loop spans 16 amino acids. The ends lost 2 bases at V and 4 bases at J; junction bases unmatched: 9. Per the germline V gene, CDR1 is SGHTA and CDR2 is FQGNSA. CDR3 amino acids: CASSLTRGGSGETQYF. The CDR3 DNA follows: TGTGCCAGCAGCTTAACCCGGGGGGGCTCCGGAGAGACCCAGTACTTC.

V is TRBV28 and J is TRBJ1-1, with D unresolved. This CDR3 is 15 amino acids long. CDR1 and CDR2 from the germline V gene are MDHEN and SYDVKM. Trimming took off 5 bases at V and 0 bases at J, with 13 bases between the two ends. The CDR3 nucleotides are TGTGCCAGCAGTCCTCCGGGATCCATGAACACTGAAGCTTTCTTT. Its translation: CASSPPGSMNTEAFF.

The chain is built from TRBV27 and TRBJ1-2; 8 positions match TRBD1. The CDR3 runs 14 residues. The germline CDR1 and CDR2 sequences are MNHEY and SMNVEV (reference sequence). The ends lost 6 bases at V and 5 bases at J; junction bases unmatched: 8. The CDR3 DNA sequence: TGTGCCAGCAGCCTTGACAGGGGATTATATGGCTACACCTTC. Amino acids: CASSLDRGLYGYTF.

The V gene is TRBV6-2 or TRBV6-3, the J gene TRBJ1-5, with 10 bases fitting TRBD1. V shed 3 bases and J 0 bases; nucleotides not matched to a gene: 11. The CDR3 length is 19 residues. The germline gives CDR1 MNHEY, CDR2 SVGEGT. The CDR3 nucleotides are TGTGCCAGCAGTTATCGACAGGGGGCTTTCCTGAATAGCAATCAGCCCCAGCATTTT. Encoded protein: CASSYRQGAFLNSNQPQHF.

This chain links TRBV7-8 with TRBJ1-6; D might be TRBD1 (5 bases). Germline V gene data show CDR1 as SGHVS and CDR2 as FQNEAQ. The CDR3 length is 14 residues. Between the trimmed V and J ends, which lost 5 bases and 10 bases, there was a span of 15 bases. The CDR3 coding sequence is TGTGCCAGCAGCCCGGGACTCGCGGGGTCACCCCTCCACTTT. Encoded protein: CASSPGLAGSPLHF.

The chain links TRBV3-1 (or the pseudogene TRBV3-2) to TRBJ2-2; D remains unclear. The germline gives CDR1 LGHDT, CDR2 YNNKEL (reference sequence). V shed 4 bases and J shed 7 bases, with 16 bases lying between them. CDR3 length: 15 amino acids. DNA of the CDR3: TGTGCCAGCAGCCTACTGACATTTCAAAACGGGGAGCTGTTTTTT. It translates to CASSLLTFQNGELFF.

The sample holds a few counts of this clone. This chain uses TRBV5-1 with TRBJ2-1, with a possible D match to TRBD2 (5 bases). The V end was cut by 1 base, the J end by 7 bases, with 15 bases between. CDR3 size: 15 residues. Germline CDR1 SGHRS, CDR2 YFSETQ. DNA for the CDR3: TGCGCCAGCAGCTTGACTAATTCGGGCGGGAATGAGCAGTTCTTC. Residues: CASSLTNSGGNEQFF. The full variable domain, rest sourced from reference TRBV5-1 and TRBJ2-1, is KAGVTQTPRYLIKTRGQQVTLSCSPISGHRSVSWYQQTPGQGLQFLFEYFSETQRNKGNFPGRFSGRQFSNSRSEMNVSTLELGDSALYLCASSLTNSGGNEQFFGPGTRLTVL.

V usage is TRBV6-5 and J usage is TRBJ1-2; no clear D. The germline gives CDR1 MNHEY, CDR2 SVGAGI. V lost 6 bases and J lost 5, with 13 bases in between. The CDR3 length is 13 residues. CDR3 sequence reads: CASRVSISYGYTF. For the CDR3, the DNA is TGTGCCAGCAGAGTCTCTATCTCTTATGGCTACACCTTC.

This clone was detected only once. The V and J genes are TRBV7-2 and TRBJ2-5; possible D gene TRBD1, 6 bases. CDR1 and CDR2 from the germline V gene are SGHTA and FQGNSA. V lost 1 base and J lost 4, with 10 bases in between. This CDR3 comprises 14 residues. The CDR3 loop reads CASSLEGGRETQYF. CDR3 nucleotide sequence: TGTGCCAGCAGCTTAGAAGGGGGTAGAGAGACCCAGTACTTC.

The V and J genes are TRBV10-3 and TRBJ1-1; 7 positions match TRBD1. Unmatched junction bases numbered 7, after V lost 0 bases and J lost 6 bases. This CDR3 comprises 15 residues. Germline V gives CDR1 ENHRY, CDR2 SYGVKD. The CDR3 DNA reads as TGTGCCATCAGTGAGTCGAAAACAGGGGTGGCTGAAGCTTTCTTT. Its translation is CAISESKTGVAEAFF.

Worth noting for this clone: At the DNA level, this CDR3 is encoded by other sequences in the same sample as well. The chain links TRBV10-3 to TRBJ1-5; no clear D. Trimming shortened V by 2 bases and J by 5 bases, and 4 bases separated the two germline ends. CDR1 and CDR2 (germline): ENHRY, SYGVKD. This CDR3 is built from 12 residues. CDR3 nucleotides: TGTGCCATCAGTGAGCGGGATCAGCCCCAGCATTTT. Protein sequence: CAISERDQPQHF.

V and J are TRBV6-1 and TRBJ1-1; D call uncertain. This CDR3 has 16 amino acids. Germline values: CDR1 MNHNS, CDR2 SASEGT. The V end was cut by 0 bases, the J end by 0 bases, with 11 bases between. This CDR3 is CASSEAFLQMNTEAFF. In DNA form, the CDR3 reads TGTGCCAGCAGTGAAGCCTTCCTCCAGATGAACACTGAAGCTTTCTTT.

There are a few counts of this clone. DNA for the CDR3: TGTGCCAGCAGCGTAGCAGGGGCTGGCACCGGGGAGCTGTTTTTT. It encodes CASSVAGAGTGELFF. The V and J genes are TRBV9 and TRBJ2-2; weak D call: TRBD1 (6 bases). Looked up from germline, CDR1 is SGDLS and CDR2 is YYNGEE. This CDR3 is 15 amino acids long. Between the trimmed V and J ends, which lost 0 bases and 4 bases, there was a span of 10 bases. Looking up the rest from reference TRBV9 and TRBJ2-2 gives the full variable domain: DSGVTQTPKHLITATGQRVTLRCSPRSGDLSVYWYQQSLDQGLQFLIQYYNGEERAKGNILERFSAQQFPDLHSELNLSSLELGDSALYFCASSVAGAGTGELFFGEGSRLTVL.

This chain joins TRBV14 and TRBJ2-2; 9 nucleotides agree with TRBD1. Looked up from germline, CDR1 is SGHDN and CDR2 is FVKESK. The CDR3 length is 17 residues. Trimming at V came to 5 bases and at J to 6 bases, leaving 13 bases not matched to a gene. CDR3 sequence: CASSRYPGQGFAGELFF. The CDR3 DNA is TGTGCCAGCAGCAGATATCCGGGACAGGGATTCGCCGGGGAGCTGTTTTTT.

The gene calls are TRBV6-4 and TRBJ2-7; 7 bases match TRBD1. The CDR3 runs 15 residues. Germline CDR1 reads MRHNA; CDR2 reads SNTAGT. Trimming removed 1 base from V and 3 bases from J; junction bases left unmatched: 6. CDR3: CASSDLGQRYYEQYF. Here the CDR3 DNA reads TGTGCCAGCAGTGACTTGGGACAGAGATACTACGAGCAGTACTTC.